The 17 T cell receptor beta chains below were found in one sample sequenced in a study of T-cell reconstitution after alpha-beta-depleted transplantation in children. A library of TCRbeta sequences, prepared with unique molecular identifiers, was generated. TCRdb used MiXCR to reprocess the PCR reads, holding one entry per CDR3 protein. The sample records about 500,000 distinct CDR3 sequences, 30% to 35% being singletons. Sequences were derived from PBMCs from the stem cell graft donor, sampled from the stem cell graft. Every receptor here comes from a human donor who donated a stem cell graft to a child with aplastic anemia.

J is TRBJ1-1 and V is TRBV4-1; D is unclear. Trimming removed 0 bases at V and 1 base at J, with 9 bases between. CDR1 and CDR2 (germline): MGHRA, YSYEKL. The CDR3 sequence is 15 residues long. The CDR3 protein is CASSQDLSWNTEAFF. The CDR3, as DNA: TGCGCCAGCAGCCAAGATCTAAGCTGGAACACTGAAGCTTTCTTT.

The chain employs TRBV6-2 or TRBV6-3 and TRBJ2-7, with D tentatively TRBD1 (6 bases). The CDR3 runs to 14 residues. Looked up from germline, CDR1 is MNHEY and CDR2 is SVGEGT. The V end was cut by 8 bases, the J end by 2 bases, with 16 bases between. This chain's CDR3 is CASGAWGQTYEQYF. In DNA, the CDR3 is TGTGCCAGCGGGGCCTGGGGGCAGACCTACGAGCAGTACTTC.

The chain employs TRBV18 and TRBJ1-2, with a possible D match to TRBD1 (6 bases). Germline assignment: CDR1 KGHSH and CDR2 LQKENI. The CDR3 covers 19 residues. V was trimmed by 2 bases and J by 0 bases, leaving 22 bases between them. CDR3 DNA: TGTGCCAGCTCACCAATCTGGCGTCAGGGGCCAACTTCTAACTATGGCTACACCTTC. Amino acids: CASSPIWRQGPTSNYGYTF.

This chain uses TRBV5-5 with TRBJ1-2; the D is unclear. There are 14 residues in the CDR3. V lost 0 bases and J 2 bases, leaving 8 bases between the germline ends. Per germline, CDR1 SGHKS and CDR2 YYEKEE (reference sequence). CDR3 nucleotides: TGTGCCAGCAGCTTGGATCCAGTAAACTATGGCTACACCTTC. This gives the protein CASSLDPVNYGYTF. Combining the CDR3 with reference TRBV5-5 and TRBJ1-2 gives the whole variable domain DAGVTQSPTHLIKTRGQQVTLRCSPISGHKSVSWYQQVLGQGPQFIFQYYEKEERGRGNFPDRFSARQFPNYSSELNVNALLLGDSALYLCASSLDPVNYGYTFGSGTRLTVV.

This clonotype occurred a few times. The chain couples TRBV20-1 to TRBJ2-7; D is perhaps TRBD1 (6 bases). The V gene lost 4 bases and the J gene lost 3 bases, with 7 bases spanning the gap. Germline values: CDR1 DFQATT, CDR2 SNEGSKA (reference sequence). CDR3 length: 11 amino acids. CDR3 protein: CSANRDYEQYV. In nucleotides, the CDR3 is TGCAGTGCTAACAGGGACTACGAGCAGTACGTC.

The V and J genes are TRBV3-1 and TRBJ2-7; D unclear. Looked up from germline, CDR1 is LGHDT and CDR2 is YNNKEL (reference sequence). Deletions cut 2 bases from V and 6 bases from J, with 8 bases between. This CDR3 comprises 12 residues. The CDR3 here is CASSQSPVEQYF. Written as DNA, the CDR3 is TGTGCCAGCAGCCAATCCCCCGTCGAGCAGTACTTC.

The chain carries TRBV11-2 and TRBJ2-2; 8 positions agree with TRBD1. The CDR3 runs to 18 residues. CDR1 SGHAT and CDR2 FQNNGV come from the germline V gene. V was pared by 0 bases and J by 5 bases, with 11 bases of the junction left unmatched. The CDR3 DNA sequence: TGTGCCAGCAGCTTAGATGTCCCAGGGGGCGCAGGAACCGGGGAGCTGTTTTTT. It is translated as CASSLDVPGGAGTGELFF.

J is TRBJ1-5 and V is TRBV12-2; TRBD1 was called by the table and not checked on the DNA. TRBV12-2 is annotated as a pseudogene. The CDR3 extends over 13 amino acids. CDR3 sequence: CASRPPWNQPQHF. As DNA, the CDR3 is TGTGCAAGTCGCCCACCCTGGAATCAGCCCCAGCATTTT.

CDR3 bases: TGTGCCAGCTCAAACGGACAGGGGGCCGACTATGGCTACACCTTC. This gives the protein CASSNGQGADYGYTF. This chain joins TRBV18 and TRBJ1-2; 11 bases are a match to TRBD1. The V and J ends lost 5 bases and 3 bases, in that order; junction bases with no gene match: 5. Germline assignment: CDR1 KGHSH and CDR2 LQKENI. This CDR3 region has 15 residues.

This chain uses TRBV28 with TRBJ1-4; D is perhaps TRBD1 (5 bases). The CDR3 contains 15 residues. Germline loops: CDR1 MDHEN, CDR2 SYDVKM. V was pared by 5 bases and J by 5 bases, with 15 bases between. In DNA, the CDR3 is TGTGCCAGCAGTCCGCGGGACGGACCAAATGAAAAACTGTTTTTT. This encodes CASSPRDGPNEKLFF. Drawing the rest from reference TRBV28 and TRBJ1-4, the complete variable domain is DVKVTQSSRYLVKRTGEKVFLECVQDMDHENMFWYRQDPGLGLRLIYFSYDVKMKEKGDIPEGYSVSREKKERFSLILESASTNQTSMYLCASSPRDGPNEKLFFGSGTQLSVL.

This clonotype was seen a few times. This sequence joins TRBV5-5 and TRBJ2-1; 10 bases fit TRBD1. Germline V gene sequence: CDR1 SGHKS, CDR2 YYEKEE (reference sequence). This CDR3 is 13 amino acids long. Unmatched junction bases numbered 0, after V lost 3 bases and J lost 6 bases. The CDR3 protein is CASSWDRGNEQFF. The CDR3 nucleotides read TGTGCCAGCAGCTGGGACAGGGGCAATGAGCAGTTCTTC.

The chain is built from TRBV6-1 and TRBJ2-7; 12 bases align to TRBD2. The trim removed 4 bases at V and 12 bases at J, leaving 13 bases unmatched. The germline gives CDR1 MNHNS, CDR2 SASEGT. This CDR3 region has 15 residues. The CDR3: CASSGDSLLAGGTYV. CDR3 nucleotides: TGTGCCAGCAGTGGAGATTCTCTACTAGCGGGAGGCACGTACGTC.

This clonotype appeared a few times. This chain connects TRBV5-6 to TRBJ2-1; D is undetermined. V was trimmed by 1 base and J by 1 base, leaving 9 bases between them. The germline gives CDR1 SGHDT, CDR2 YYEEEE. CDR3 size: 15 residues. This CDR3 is CASSLKEFSYNEQFF. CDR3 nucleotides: TGTGCCAGCAGCTTGAAGGAGTTTTCCTACAATGAGCAGTTCTTC.

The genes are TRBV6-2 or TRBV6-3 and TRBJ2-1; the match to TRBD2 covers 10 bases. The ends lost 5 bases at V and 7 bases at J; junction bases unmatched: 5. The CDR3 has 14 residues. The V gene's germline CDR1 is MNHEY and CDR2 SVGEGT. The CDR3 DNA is TGTGCCAGCAGTCCTCCGGGACTAGCGAATGAGCAGTTCTTC. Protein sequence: CASSPPGLANEQFF.

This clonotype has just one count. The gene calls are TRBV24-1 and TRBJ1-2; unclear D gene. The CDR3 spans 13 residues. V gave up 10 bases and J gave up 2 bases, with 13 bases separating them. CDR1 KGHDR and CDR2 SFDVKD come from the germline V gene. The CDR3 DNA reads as TGTGCCACGGTCTCCGGAGAAAACTATGGCTACACCTTC. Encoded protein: CATVSGENYGYTF.

This chain's CDR3 is CASSLEGWTGELFF. CDR3 bases: TGTGCCAGCAGCTTAGAGGGGTGGACCGGGGAGCTGTTTTTT. The chain is built from TRBV7-6 and TRBJ2-2, with D possibly matching TRBD1 (5 bases). CDR1 and CDR2 from the germline V gene are SGHVS and FNYEAQ. Trimming stripped 1 base from V and 5 bases from J, with 8 bases between. The CDR3 extends over 14 amino acids.

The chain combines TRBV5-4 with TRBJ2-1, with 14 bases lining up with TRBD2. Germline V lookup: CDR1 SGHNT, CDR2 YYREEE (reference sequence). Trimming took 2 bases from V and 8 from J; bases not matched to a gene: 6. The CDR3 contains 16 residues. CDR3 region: CASSFRLAGGLDEQFF. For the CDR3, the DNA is TGTGCCAGCAGCTTCAGACTAGCGGGAGGGTTAGATGAGCAGTTCTTC.